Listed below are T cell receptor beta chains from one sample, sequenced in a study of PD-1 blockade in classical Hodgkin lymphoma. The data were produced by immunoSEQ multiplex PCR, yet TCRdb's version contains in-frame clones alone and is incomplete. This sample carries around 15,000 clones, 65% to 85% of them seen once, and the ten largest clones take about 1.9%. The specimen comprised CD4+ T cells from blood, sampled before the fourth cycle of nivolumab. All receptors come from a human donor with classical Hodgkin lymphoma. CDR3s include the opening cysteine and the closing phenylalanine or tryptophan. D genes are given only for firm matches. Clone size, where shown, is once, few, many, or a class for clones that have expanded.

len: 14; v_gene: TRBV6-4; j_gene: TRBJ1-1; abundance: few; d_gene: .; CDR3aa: CASSARGGHTEAFF; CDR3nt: TGTGCCAGCAGTGCAAGGGGAGGGCACACTGAAGCTTTCTTT
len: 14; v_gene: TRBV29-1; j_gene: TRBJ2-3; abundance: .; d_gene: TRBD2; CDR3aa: CSVQAGAWTDTQYF; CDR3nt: TGCAGCGTTCAAGCGGGGGCTTGGACAGATACGCAGTATTTT
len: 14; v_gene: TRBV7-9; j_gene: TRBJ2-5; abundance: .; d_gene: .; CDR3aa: CASSPTGQFETQYF; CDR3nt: TGTGCCAGCAGCCCCACCGGACAGTTTGAGACCCAGTACTTC
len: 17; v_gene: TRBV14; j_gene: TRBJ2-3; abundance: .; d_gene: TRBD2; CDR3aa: CASSQDRAGGRTDTQYF; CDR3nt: TGTGCCAGCAGCCAAGATCGAGCGGGAGGGCGCACAGATACGCAGTATTTT
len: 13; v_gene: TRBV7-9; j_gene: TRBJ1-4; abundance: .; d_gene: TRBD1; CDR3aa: CASSFPGQGFLFF; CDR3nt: TGTGCCAGCAGCTTCCCGGGACAGGGGTTTCTGTTTTTT
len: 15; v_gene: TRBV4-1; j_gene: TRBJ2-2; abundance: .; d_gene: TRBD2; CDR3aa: CASSHVAGDTGELFF; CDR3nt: TGCGCCAGCAGCCATGTAGCGGGAGACACCGGGGAGCTGTTTTTT
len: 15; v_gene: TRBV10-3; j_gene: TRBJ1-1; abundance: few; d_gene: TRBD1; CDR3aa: CAISETQQGAAEAFF; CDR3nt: TGTGCCATCAGTGAAACGCAGCAGGGGGCCGCTGAAGCTTTCTTT
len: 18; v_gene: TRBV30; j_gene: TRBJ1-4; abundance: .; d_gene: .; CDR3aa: CAWSVREVRLGLGEKLFF; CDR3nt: TGTGCCTGGAGTGTACGGGAGGTCCGGCTCGGTCTCGGGGAAAAACTGTTTTTT
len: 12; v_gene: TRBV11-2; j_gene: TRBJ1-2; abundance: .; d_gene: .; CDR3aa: CASSPTSGGYTF; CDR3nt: TGTGCCAGCAGCCCAACCTCCGGAGGCTACACCTTC
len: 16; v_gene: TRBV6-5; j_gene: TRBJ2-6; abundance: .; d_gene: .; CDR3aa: CASSFSPYSGANVLTF; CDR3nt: TGTGCCAGCAGTTTCTCCCCGTACTCTGGGGCCAACGTCCTGACTTTC
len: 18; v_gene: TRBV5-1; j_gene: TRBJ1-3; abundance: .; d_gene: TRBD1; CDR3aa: CASSFLQGQGASGNTIYF; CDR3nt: TGCGCCAGCAGCTTCCTCCAGGGACAGGGTGCGTCTGGAAACACCATATATTTT
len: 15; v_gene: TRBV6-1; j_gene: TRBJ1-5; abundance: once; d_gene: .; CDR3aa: CASRHDSFPNQPQHF; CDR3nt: TGTGCCAGCAGGCACGACAGTTTTCCCAATCAGCCCCAGCATTTT
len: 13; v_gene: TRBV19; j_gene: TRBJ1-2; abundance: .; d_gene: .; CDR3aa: CASSQGQSVGYTF; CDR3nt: TGTGCCAGTAGCCAGGGGCAGTCGGTCGGCTACACCTTC
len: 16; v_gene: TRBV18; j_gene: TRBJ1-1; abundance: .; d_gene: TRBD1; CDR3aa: CASSPRQGASNTEAFF; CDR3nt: TGTGCCAGCTCACCACGCCAGGGGGCGTCGAACACTGAAGCTTTCTTT
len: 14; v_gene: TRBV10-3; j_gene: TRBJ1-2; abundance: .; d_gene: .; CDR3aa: CAISESTANYGYTF; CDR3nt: TGTGCCATCAGTGAATCGACAGCTAACTATGGCTACACCTTC
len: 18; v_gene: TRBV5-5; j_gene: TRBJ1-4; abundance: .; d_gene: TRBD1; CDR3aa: CASSPETGGWGLNEKLFF; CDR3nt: TGTGCCAGCAGCCCGGAGACAGGGGGCTGGGGGTTGAATGAAAAACTGTTTTTT
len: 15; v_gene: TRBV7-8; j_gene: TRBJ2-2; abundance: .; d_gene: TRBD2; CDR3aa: CASSPGLGNTGELFF; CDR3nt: TGTGCCAGCAGCCCGGGACTAGGTAACACCGGGGAGCTGTTTTTT
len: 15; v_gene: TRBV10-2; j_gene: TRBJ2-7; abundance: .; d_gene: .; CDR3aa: CASSEYGQRTYEQYF; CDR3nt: TGCGCCAGCAGTGAGTACGGACAGCGAACCTACGAGCAGTACTTC
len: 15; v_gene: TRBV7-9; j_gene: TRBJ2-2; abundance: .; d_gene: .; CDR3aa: CASSFQGLNTGELFF; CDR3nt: TGTGCCAGCAGCTTCCAGGGTTTGAACACCGGGGAGCTGTTTTTT
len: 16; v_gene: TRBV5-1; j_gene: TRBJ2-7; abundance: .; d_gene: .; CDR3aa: CASSLGGWGTGYEQYF; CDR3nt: TGCGCCAGCAGCTTGGGAGGGTGGGGCACCGGCTACGAGCAGTACTTC
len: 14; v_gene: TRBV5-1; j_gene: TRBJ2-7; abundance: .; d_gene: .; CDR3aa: CASSRRGQTTEQYF; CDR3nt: TGCGCCAGCAGCCGGAGGGGACAGACAACCGAGCAGTACTTC
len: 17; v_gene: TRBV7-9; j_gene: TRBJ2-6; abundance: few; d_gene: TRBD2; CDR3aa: CASSFAGGWAGANVLTF; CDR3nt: TGTGCCAGCAGCTTCGCGGGAGGATGGGCTGGGGCCAACGTCCTGACTTTC
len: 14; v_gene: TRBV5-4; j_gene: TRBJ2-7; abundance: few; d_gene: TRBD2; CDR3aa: CASSWGAGAGEQYF; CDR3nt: TGTGCCAGCAGCTGGGGAGCGGGAGCGGGTGAGCAGTACTTC
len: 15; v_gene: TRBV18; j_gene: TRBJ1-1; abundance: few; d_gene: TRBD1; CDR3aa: CASSPCTGTDCEAFF; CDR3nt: TGTGCCAGCTCACCGTGCACCGGGACAGACTGTGAAGCTTTCTTT
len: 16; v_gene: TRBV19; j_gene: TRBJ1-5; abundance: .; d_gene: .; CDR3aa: CASSLAGVDSNQPQHF; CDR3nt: TGTGCCAGTAGTTTGGCGGGGGTTGATAGCAATCAGCCCCAGCATTTT
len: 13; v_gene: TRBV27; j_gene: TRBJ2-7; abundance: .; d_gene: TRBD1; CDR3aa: CASRGTGSYEQYF; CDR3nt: TGTGCCAGCAGGGGGACAGGGTCTTACGAGCAGTACTTC
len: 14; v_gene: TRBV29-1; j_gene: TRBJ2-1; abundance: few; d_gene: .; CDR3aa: CSVAQGYPYNEQFF; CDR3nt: TGCAGCGTTGCCCAGGGGTACCCCTACAATGAGCAGTTCTTC
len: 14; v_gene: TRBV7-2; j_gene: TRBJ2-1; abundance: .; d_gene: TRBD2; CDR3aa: CASSLGGGNNEQFF; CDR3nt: TGTGCCAGCAGCTTAGGGGGGGGAAACAATGAGCAGTTCTTC
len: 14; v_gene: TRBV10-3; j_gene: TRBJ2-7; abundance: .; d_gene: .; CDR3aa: CAIKPGQGSYEQYF; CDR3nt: TGTGCCATCAAACCGGGACAAGGCTCCTACGAGCAGTACTTC
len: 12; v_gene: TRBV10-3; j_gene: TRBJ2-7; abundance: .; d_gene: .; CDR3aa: CAIRGTSYEQYF; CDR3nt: TGTGCCATCAGAGGAACTAGCTACGAGCAGTACTTC
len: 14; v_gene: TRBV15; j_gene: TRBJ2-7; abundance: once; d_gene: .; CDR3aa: CATSRASENYEQYF; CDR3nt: TGTGCCACCAGCAGAGCGTCGGAGAACTACGAGCAGTACTTC
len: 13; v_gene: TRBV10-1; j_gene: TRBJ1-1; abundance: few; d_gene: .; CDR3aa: CASRDGVNTEAFF; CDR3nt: TGCGCCAGCAGGGACGGTGTGAACACTGAAGCTTTCTTT
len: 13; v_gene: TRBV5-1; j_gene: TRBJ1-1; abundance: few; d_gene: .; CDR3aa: CASSVGTNTEAFF; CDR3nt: TGCGCCAGCAGCGTAGGAACGAACACTGAAGCTTTCTTT
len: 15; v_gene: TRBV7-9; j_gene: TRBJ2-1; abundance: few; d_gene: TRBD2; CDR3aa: CASSYGVAGVNEQFF; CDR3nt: TGTGCCAGCAGCTACGGGGTAGCGGGAGTCAATGAGCAGTTCTTC
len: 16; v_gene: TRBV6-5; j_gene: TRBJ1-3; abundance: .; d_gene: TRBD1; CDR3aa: CASSYSGQSSGNTIYF; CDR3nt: TGTGCCAGCAGTTACTCGGGACAGTCCTCTGGAAACACCATATATTTT
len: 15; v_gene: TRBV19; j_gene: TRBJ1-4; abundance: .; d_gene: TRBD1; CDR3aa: CASRPSGQGHEKLFF; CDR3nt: TGTGCCAGTAGGCCGAGTGGACAGGGGCATGAAAAACTGTTTTTT
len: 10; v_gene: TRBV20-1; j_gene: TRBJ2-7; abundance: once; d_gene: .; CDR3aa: CKPDGYEQYF; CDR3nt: TGCAAACCGGACGGGTACGAGCAGTACTTC
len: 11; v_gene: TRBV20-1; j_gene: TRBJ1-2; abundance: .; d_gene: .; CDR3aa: CSQSTTGGYTF; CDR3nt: TGCTCACAAAGCACCACGGGGGGCTACACCTTC
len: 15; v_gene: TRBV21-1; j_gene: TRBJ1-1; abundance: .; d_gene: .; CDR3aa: CASRKAVAIRTEAFF; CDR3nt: TGTGCCAGCAGAAAAGCAGTAGCAATTCGCACTGAAGCTTTCTTT
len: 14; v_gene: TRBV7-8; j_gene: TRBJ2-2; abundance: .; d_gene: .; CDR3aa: CASSPPAGTGELFF; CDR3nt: TGTGCCAGCAGCCCCCCAGCAGGCACCGGGGAGCTGTTTTTT
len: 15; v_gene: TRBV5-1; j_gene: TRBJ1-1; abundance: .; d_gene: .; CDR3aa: CASSLARGRGTEAFF; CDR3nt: TGCGCCAGCAGCTTGGCACGGGGCAGAGGTACTGAAGCTTTCTTT
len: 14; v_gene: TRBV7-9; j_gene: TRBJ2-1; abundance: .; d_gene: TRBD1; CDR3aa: CASSSRDRNNEQFF; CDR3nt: TGTGCCAGCAGCTCCCGGGACAGGAACAATGAGCAGTTCTTC
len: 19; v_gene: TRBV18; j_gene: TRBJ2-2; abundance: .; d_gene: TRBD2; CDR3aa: CASSLFSVSGNTNTGELFF; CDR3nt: TGTGCCAGCTCACTCTTTTCGGTTAGCGGGAATACGAACACCGGGGAGCTGTTTTTT
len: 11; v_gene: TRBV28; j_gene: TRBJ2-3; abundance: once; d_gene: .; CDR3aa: CASKAVDTQYF; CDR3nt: TGTGCCAGTAAAGCCGTAGATACGCAGTATTTT
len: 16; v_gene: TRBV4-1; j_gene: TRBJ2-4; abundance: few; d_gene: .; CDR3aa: CASSQAPQSGQNIQYF; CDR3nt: TGCGCCAGCAGCCAAGCCCCTCAGTCAGGTCAAAACATTCAGTACTTC
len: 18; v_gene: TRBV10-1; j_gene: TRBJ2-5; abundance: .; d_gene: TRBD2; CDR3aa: CASSSGTSGRADQETQYF; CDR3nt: TGCGCCAGCAGTTCAGGGACTAGCGGGAGGGCCGACCAAGAGACCCAGTACTTC
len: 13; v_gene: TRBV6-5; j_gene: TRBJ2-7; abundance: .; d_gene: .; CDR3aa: CASSRSGSYEQYF; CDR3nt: TGTGCCAGCAGCCGCAGCGGCTCCTACGAGCAGTACTTC
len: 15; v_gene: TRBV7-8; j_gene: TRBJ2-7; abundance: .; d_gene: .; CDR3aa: CASSLGREWAYEQYF; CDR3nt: TGTGCCAGCAGCTTAGGTCGGGAGTGGGCCTACGAGCAGTACTTC
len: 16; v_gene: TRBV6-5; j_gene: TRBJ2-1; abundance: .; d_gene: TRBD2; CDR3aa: CASSSGSGRANNEQFF; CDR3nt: TGTGCCAGCAGTTCAGGTAGCGGGAGGGCCAACAATGAGCAGTTCTTC
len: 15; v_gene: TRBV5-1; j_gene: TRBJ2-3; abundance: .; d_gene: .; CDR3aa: CASSLEGFKGDTQYF; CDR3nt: TGCGCCAGCAGCTTGGAGGGGTTCAAGGGTGATACGCAGTATTTT
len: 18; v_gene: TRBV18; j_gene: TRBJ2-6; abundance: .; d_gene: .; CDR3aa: CASSPPDILISGANVLTF; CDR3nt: TGTGCCAGCTCACCCCCAGACATACTAATCTCTGGGGCCAACGTCCTGACTTTC
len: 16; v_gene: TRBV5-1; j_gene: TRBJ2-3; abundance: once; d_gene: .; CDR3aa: CASSLAPGVSTDTQYF; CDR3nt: TGCGCCAGCAGCTTGGCGCCAGGGGTTAGCACAGATACGCAGTATTTT
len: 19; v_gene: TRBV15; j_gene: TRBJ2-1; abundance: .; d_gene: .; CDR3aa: CATSRDRRRGSIVRDEQFF; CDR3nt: TGTGCCACCAGCAGAGATCGGCGCAGGGGATCAATAGTTCGGGATGAGCAGTTCTTC
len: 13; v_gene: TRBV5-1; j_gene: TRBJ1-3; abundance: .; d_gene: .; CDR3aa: CASSPSSGNTIYF; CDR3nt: TGCGCCAGCAGTCCGAGCTCTGGAAACACCATATATTTT
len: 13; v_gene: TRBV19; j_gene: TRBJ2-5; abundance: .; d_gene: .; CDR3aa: CASSINRVETQYF; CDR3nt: TGTGCCAGTAGTATTAACAGGGTGGAGACCCAGTACTTC